In its sample, the clone carrying this T cell receptor beta chain was seen a few times. The antigen remains unidentified. Excluded were patients having autoimmune disease history or systemic immunosuppression. This record comes from a study of OX40 agonist ivuxolimab in advanced cancers. Sequencing was performed with immunoSEQ multiplex PCR; in TCRdb, only in-frame clones are kept and a portion is missing. The sample holds around 70,000 clones; 75% to 95% are singletons and the top ten take roughly 6%. CDR1 is SGDLS and CDR2 is YYNGEE in the germline V gene. This CDR3 contains 15 residues. V dropped 0 bases and J dropped 0 bases, with 6 bases sitting between them. General study findings and limits: Clonal expansion was among the lowest in partial responders at 0.1-3.0 mg/kg, especially CD8+. At doses 0.1 to 3.0 mg/kg, CD4+ and CD8+ clones expanded. The antigen specificity of the peripheral T cells (those that were expanded) was not determined.

Source: CD4+ or CD8+ T cells sorted from blood, taken in a trial of the OX40 agonist ivuxolimab. The V and J genes are TRBV9 and TRBJ2-2, with D unclear. This clonotype originated in an adult with an advanced solid tumor such as melanoma, head and neck, liver or kidney cancer. CDR3 in DNA: TGTGCCAGCAGCGTAGAACACCCGAACACCGGGGAGCTGTTTTTT. Translation: CASSVEHPNTGELFF.